The entry that follows covers one T cell receptor beta chain sequence. Original handling: Using reference gene primer amplification, nucleated cell counts were estimated. Repertoires were generated with immunoSEQ multiplex PCR, while TCRdb's copy carries only in-frame clones and drops some. The V and J calls and the clone size are those of that table, but D and trimming were determined from the DNA. Counted here are about 80,000 clones, around 88% occurring once; the ten biggest clones make up around 39%. The CDR3 has 13 residues. V lost 0 bases to trimming and J lost 8 bases, with 8 bases between them. In germline, CDR1 is ENHRY, CDR2 SYGVKD. The data are from a study of blood T cell repertoires in COVID-19. The wider study: Donors in the United States, Italy and Spain gave samples during acute or convalescent COVID-19. T cells, B-cell-depleted T cells, or PBMCs supplied cDNA or gDNA.

The sequenced sample was peripheral blood. The J gene is TRBJ2-1, the V gene TRBV10-3; D gene uncertain. The receptor was derived from an elderly man with active or convalescent COVID-19. CDR3: CAISESQSDEQFF. The DNA of the CDR3 is TGTGCCATCAGTGAGTCGCAGAGCGATGAGCAGTTCTTC.